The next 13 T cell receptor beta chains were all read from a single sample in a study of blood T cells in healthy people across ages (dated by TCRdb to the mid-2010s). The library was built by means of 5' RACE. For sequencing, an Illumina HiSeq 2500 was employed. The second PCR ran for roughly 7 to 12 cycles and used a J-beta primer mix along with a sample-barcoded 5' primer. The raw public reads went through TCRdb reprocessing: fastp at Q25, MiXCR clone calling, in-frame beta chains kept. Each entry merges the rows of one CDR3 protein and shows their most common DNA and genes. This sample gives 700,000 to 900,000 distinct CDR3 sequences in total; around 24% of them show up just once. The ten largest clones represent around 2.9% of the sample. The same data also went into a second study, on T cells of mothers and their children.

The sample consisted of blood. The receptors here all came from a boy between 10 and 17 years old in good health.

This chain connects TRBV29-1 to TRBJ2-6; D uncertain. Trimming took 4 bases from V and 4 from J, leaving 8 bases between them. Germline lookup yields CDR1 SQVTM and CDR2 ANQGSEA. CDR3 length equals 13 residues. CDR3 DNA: TGCAGCGTTGCGGGCCTGGGGGCCAACGTCCTGACTTTC. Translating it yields CSVAGLGANVLTF.

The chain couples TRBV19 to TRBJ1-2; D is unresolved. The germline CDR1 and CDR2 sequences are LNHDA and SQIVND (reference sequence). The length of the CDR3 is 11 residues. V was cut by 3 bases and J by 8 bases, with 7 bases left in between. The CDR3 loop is CASSIGRGYTF. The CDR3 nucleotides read TGTGCCAGTAGTATCGGCAGAGGCTACACCTTC.

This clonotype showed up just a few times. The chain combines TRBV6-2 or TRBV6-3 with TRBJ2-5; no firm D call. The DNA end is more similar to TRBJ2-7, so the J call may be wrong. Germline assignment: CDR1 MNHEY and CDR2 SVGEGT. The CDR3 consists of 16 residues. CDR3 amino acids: CASSSFMAVQSYEQYF. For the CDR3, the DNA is TGTGCCAGCAGTTCCTTTATGGCGGTACAATCCTACGAGCAGTACTTC.

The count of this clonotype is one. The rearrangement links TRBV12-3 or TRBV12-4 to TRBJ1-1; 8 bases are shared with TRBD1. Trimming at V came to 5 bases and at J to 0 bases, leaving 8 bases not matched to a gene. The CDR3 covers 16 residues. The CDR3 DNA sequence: TGTGCCAGCAGTCCAGGGACAGGCGAATTGAACACTGAAGCTTTCTTT. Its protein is CASSPGTGELNTEAFF.

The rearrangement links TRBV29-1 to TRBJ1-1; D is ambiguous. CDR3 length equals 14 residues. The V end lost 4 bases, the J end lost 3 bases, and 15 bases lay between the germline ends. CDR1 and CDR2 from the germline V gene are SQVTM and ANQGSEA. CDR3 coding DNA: TGCAGCGTTGGAGGAGTGGGGTGGGACACTGAAGCTTTCTTT. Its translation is CSVGGVGWDTEAFF.

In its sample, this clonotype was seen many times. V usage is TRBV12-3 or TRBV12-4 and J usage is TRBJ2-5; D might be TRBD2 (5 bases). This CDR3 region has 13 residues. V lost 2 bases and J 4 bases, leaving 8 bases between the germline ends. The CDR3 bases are TGTGCCAGCAGTTTAAGAGAGGGAGAGACCCAGTACTTC. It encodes CASSLREGETQYF.

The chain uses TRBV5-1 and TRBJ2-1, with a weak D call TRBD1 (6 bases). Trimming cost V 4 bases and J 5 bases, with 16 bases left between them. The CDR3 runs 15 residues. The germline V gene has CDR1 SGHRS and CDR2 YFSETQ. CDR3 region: CASSVGTRINNEQFF. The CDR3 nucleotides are TGCGCCAGCAGCGTCGGGACACGTATAAACAATGAGCAGTTCTTC.

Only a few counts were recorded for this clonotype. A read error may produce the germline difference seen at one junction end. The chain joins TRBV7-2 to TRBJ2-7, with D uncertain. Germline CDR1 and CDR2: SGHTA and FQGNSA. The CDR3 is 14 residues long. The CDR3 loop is CASSLRLSPYEQYF. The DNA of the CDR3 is TGCGCCAGCAGCTTACGTCTCTCGCCTTACGAGCAGTACTTC.

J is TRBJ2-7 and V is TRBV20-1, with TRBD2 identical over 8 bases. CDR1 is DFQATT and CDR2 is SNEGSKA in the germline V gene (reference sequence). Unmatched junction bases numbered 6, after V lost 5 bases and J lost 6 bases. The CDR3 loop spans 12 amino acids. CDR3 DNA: TGCAGTGCTCCGAGCGGGGGAGGCGAGCAGTACTTC. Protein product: CSAPSGGGEQYF.

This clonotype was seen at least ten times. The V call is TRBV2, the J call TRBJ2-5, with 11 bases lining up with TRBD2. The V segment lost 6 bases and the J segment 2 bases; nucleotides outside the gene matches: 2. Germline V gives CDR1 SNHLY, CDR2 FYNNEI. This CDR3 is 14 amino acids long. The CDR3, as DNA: TGTGCCAGCAGGGGACTAGCGGCTCAAGAGACCCAGTACTTC. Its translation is CASRGLAAQETQYF.

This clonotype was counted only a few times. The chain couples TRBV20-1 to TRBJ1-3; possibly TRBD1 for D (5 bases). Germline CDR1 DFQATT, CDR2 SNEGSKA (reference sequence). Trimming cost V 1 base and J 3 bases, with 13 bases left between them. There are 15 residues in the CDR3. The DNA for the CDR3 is TGCAGTGCTAGAGTAGCGGGGGGTGGTGGAAACACCATATATTTT. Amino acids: CSARVAGGGGNTIYF.

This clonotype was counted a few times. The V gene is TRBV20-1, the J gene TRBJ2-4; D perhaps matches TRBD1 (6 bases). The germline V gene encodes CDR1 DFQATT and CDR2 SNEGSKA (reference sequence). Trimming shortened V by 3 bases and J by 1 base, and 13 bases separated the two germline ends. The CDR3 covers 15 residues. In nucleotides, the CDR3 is TGCAGTGCTAGTATAACAGGGATGGCCAAAAACATTCAGTACTTC. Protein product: CSASITGMAKNIQYF.

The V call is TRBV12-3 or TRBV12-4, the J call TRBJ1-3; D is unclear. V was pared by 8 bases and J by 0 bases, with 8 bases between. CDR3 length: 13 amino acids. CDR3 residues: CASSTISGNTIYF. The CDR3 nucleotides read TGTGCCAGCTCCACCATCTCTGGAAACACCATATATTTT.